This TCR beta chain was captured in a study of shared clonotypes between healthy human individuals. Sequencing was performed with immunoSEQ multiplex PCR; in TCRdb, only in-frame clones are kept and a portion is missing. The table includes 2 million to 2.5 million clones, around 93% detected once. The germline gives CDR1 MRHNA, CDR2 SNTAGT. Trimming removed 6 bases from V and 9 bases from J, with 18 bases in between. This CDR3 is built from 14 residues. This TCR derives from a man in his late teens or twenties in good health. Some clones in this sample may be carry-over from other donors' samples. V is TRBV6-4 and J is TRBJ2-1; D perhaps matches TRBD1 (7 bases). Sequencing used naive CD4+ T cells from PBMCs. The subset: CD45RA+ positively selected. The CDR3 here is CASSSQGGWGEQFF. CDR3 DNA: TGTGCCAGCAGCTCCCAGGGGGGATGGGGTGAGCAGTTCTTC.